The source of this T cell receptor (beta chain) is a study of T-cell reconstitution after alpha-beta-depleted transplantation in children. Germline trimming cut 7 bases from V and 0 bases from J; bases unmatched to any gene: 17. Germline V gene data show CDR1 as MNHEY and CDR2 as SMNVEV (reference sequence). The CDR3 loop spans 19 amino acids. Unique molecular identifiers were incorporated during preparation of the TCRbeta library. TCRdb independently ran MiXCR on the PCR reads; one entry per CDR3 protein. The sample shows around 680,000 distinct CDR3 sequences, roughly 17% of them seen only once. The V and J genes are TRBV27 and TRBJ2-1; 8 positions agree with TRBD1. This receptor was taken from a human donor who donated a stem cell graft to a child with acute myeloid leukemia. The starting material was PBMCs from the stem cell graft donor, obtained from the stem cell graft. The DNA of the CDR3 is TGTGCCAGCACCACCAATGTACAGGGGGACGGGAGCTCCTACAATGAGCAGTTCTTC. It yields the protein CASTTNVQGDGSSYNEQFF.